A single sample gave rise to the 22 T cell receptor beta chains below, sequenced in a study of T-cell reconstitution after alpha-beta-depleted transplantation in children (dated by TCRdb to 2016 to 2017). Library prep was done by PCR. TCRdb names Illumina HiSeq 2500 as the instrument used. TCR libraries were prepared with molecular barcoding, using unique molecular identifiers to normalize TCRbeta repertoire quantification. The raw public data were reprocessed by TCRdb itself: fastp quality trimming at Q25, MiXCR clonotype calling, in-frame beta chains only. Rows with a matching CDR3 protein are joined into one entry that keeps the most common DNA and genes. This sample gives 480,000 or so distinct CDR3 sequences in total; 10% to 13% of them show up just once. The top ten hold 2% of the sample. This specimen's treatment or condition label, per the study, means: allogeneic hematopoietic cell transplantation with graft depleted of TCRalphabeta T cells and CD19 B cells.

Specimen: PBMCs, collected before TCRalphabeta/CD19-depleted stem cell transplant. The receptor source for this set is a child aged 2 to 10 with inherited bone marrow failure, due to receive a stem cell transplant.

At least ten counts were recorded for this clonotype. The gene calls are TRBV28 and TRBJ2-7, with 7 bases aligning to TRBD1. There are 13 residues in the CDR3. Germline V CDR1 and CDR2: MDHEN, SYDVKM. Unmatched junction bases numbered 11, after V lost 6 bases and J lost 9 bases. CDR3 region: CASSLGQARVQYF. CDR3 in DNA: TGTGCCAGCAGCCTTGGACAGGCGCGGGTGCAGTACTTC.

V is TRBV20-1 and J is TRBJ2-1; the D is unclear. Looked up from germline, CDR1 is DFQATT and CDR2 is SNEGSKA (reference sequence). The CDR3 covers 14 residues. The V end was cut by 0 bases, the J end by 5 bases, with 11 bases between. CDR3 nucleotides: TGCAGTGCTAGAGATCCAACACAACACAATGAGCAGTTCTTC. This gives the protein CSARDPTQHNEQFF.

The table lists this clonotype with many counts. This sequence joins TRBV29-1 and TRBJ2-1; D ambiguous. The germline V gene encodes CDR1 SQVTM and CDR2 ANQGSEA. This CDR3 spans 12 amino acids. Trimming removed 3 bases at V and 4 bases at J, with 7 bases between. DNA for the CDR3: TGCAGCGTTGAGGCAAGATACAATGAGCAGTTCTTC. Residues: CSVEARYNEQFF.

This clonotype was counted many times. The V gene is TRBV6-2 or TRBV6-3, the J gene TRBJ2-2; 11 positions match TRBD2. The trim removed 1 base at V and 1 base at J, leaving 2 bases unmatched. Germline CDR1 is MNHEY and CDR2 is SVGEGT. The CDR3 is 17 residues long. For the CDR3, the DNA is TGTGCCAGCAGTTACTTTGGACTAGCGGGGAACACCGGGGAGCTGTTTTTT. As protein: CASSYFGLAGNTGELFF.

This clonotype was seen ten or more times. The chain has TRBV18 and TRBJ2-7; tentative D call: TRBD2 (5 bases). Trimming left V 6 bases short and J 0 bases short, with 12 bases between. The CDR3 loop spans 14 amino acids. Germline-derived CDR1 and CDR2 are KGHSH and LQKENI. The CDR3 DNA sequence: TGTGCCAGCTCCCAGAGGGAGAGCTCCTACGAGCAGTACTTC. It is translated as CASSQRESSYEQYF.

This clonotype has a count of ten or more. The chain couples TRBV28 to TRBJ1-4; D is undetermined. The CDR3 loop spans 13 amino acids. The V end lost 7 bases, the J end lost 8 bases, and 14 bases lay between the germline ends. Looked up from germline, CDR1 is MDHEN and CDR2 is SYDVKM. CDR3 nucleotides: TGTGCCAGCATGAAAGTGCAGAGGGAAAAACTGTTTTTT. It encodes CASMKVQREKLFF.

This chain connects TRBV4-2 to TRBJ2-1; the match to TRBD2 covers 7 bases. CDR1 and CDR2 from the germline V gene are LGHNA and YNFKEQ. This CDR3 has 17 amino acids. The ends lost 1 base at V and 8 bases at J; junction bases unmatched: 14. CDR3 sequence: CASSQAPGRLAGHEQFF. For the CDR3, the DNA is TGTGCCAGCAGCCAAGCCCCCGGTAGACTAGCTGGCCATGAGCAGTTCTTC.

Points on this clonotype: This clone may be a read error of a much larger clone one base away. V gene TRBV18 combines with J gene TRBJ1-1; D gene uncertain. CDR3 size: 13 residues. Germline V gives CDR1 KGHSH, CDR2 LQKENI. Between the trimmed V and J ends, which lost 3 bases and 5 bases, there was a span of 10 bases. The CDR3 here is CASSPDMETEAFF. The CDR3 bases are TGTGCCAGCTCACCTGACATGGAAACTGAAGCTTTCTTT.

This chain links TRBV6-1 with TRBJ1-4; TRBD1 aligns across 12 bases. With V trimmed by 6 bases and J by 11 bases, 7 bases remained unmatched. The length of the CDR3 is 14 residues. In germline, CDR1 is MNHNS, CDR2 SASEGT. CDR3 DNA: TGTGCCAGCAGCACCGGGACAGGGGGCCGGAAACTGTTTTTT. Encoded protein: CASSTGTGGRKLFF.

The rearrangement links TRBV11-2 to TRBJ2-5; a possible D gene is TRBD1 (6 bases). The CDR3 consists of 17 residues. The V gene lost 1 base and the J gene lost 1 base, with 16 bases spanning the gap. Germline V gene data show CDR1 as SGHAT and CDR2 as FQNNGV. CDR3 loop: CASSLGFRGVSQETQYF. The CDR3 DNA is TGTGCCAGCAGCTTAGGTTTCAGGGGCGTGAGCCAAGAGACCCAGTACTTC.

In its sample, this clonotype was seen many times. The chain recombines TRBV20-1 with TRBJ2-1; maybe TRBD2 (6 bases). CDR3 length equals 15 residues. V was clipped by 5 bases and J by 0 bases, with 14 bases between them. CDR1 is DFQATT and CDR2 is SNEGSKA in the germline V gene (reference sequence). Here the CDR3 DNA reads TGCAGTGCTGATGATAGCGGCAGCTCCTACAATGAGCAGTTCTTC. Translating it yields CSADDSGSSYNEQFF.

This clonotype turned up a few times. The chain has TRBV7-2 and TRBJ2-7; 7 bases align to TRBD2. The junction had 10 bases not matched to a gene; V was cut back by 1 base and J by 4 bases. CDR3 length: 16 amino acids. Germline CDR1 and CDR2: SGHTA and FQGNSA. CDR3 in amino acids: CASSLGRGRAGYEQYF. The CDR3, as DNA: TGTGCCAGCAGCTTAGGTCGAGGGAGGGCCGGGTACGAGCAGTACTTC.

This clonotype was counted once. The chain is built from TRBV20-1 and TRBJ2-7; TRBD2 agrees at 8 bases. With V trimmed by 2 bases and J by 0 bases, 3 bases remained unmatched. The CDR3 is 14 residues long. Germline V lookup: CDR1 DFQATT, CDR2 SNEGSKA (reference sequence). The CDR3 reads CSARRLARSYEQYF. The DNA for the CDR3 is TGCAGTGCTAGAAGACTAGCGCGCTCCTACGAGCAGTACTTC.

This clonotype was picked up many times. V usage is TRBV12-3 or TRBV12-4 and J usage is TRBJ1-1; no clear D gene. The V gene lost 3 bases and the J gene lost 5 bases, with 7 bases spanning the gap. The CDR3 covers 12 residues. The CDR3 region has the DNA TGTGCCAGCAGTTTTCAAGGAACTGAAGCTTTCTTT. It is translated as CASSFQGTEAFF.

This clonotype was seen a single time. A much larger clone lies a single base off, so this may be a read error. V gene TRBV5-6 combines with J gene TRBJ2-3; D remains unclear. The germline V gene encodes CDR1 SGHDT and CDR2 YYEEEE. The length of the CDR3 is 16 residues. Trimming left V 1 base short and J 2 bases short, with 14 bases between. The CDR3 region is CASSLPQRSNTDTQYF. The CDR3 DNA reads TGTGCCAGCAGCTTGCCCCAGCGTTCCAACACAGATACGCAGTATTTT.

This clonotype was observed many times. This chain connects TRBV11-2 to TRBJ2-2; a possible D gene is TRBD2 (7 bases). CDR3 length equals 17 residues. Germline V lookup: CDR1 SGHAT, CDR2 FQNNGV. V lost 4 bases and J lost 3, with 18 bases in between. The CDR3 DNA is TGTGCCAGCAGCTCCCTTGCCGGGGGGCGAGACACCGGGGAGCTGTTTTTT. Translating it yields CASSSLAGGRDTGELFF.

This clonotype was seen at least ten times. The chain's CDR3 is CASSPGQGKNIQYF. The CDR3 DNA is TGCGCCAGCAGCCCAGGACAGGGAAAAAACATTCAGTACTTC. The rearrangement uses TRBV4-1 and TRBJ2-4; 8 bases fit TRBD1. The CDR3 contains 14 residues. Germline loops: CDR1 MGHRA, CDR2 YSYEKL. V was clipped by 4 bases and J by 4 bases; unmatched bases: 3.

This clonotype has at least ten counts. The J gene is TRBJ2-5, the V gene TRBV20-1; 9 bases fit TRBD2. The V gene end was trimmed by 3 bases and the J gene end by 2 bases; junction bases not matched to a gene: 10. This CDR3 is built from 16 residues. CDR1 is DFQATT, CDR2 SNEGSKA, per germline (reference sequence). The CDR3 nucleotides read TGCAGTGCTAGGAGGGGGCTAGCGGGAATACAAGAGACCCAGTACTTC. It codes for CSARRGLAGIQETQYF.

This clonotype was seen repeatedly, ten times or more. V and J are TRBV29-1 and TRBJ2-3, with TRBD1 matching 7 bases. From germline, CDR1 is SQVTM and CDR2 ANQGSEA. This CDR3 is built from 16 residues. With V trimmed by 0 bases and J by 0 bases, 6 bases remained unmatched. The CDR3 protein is CSVEDLRGPSTDTQYF. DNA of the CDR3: TGCAGCGTTGAAGATCTAAGGGGGCCTAGCACAGATACGCAGTATTTT.

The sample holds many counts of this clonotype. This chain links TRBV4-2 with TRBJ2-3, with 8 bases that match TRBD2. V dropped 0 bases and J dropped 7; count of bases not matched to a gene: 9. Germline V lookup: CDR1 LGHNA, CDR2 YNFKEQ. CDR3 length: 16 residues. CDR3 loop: CASSQDPAGAAHTQYF. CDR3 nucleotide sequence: TGTGCCAGCAGCCAAGACCCAGCGGGAGCGGCCCATACGCAGTATTTT.

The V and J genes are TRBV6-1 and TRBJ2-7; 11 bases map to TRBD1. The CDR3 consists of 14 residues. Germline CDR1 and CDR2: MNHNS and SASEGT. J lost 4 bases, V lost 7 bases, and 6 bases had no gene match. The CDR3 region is CASTGQGAKYEQYF. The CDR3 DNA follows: TGTGCCAGCACCGGACAGGGGGCGAAGTACGAGCAGTACTTC.

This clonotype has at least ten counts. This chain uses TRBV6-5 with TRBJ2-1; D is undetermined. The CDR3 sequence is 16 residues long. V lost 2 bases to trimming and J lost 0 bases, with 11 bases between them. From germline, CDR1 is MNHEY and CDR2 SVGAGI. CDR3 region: CASSYVSFSSYNEQFF. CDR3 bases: TGTGCCAGCAGTTACGTCAGCTTCAGCTCCTACAATGAGCAGTTCTTC.